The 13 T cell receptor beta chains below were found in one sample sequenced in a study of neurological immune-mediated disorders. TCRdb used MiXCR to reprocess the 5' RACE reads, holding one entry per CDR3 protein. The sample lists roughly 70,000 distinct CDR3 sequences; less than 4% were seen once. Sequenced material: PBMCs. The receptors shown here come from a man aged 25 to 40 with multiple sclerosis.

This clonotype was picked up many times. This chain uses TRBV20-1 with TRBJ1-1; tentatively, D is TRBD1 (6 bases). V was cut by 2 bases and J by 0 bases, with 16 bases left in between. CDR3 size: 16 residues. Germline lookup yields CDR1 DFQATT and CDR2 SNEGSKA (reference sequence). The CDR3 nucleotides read TGCAGTGCTAGAAAAGGGGGGGTGATGATGAACACTGAAGCTTTCTTT. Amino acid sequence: CSARKGGVMMNTEAFF.

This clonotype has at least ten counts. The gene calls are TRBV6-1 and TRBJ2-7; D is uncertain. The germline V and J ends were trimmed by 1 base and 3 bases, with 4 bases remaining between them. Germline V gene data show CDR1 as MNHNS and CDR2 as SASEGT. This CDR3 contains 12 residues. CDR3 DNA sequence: TGTGCCAGCAGTGAAGGAGGCTACGAGCAGTACTTC. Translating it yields CASSEGGYEQYF.

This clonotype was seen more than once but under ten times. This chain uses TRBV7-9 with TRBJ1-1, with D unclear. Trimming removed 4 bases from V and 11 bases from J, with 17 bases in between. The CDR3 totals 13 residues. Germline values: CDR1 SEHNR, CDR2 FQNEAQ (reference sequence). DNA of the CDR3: TGTGCCAGCAGCTCTAAGGCTTGGCAAAAGGCTTTCTTT. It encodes CASSSKAWQKAFF.

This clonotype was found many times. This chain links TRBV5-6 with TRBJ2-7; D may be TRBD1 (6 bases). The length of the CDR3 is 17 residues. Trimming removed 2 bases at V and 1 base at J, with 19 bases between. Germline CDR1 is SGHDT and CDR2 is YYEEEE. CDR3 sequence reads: CASSFIYPGQNSYEQYF. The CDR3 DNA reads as TGTGCCAGCAGCTTTATATACCCCGGACAGAATTCCTACGAGCAGTACTTC.

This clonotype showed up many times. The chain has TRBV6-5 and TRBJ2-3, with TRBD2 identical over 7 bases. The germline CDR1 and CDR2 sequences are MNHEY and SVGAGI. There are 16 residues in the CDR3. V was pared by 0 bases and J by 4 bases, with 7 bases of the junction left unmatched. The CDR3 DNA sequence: TGTGCCAGCAGTTACTCGACGAGCGGGGTACCAGATACGCAGTATTTT. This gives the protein CASSYSTSGVPDTQYF.

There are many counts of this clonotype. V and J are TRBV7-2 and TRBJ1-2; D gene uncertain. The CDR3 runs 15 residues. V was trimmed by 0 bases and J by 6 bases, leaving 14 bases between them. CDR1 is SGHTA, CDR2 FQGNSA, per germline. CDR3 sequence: CASSLAFASIDGYTF. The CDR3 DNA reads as TGTGCCAGCAGCTTAGCCTTTGCCTCAATAGATGGCTACACCTTC.

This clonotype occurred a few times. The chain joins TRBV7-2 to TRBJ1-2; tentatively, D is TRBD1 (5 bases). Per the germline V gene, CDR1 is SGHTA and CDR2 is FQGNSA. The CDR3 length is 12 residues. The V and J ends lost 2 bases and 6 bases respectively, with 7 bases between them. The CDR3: CASSLQGNGYTF. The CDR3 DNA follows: TGTGCCAGCAGCTTACAGGGCAATGGCTACACCTTC. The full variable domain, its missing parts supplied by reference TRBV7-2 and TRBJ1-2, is GAGVSQSPSNKVTEKGKDVELRCDPISGHTALYWYRQSLGQGLEFLIYFQGNSAPDKSGLPSDRFSAERTGGSVSTLTIQRTQQEDSAVYLCASSLQGNGYTFGSGTRLTVV.

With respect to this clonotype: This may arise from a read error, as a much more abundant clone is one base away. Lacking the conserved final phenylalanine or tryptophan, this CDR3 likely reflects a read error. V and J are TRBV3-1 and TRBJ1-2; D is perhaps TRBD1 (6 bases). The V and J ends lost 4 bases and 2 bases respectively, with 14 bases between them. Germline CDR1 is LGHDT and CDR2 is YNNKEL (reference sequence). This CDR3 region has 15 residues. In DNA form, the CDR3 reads TGTGCCAGCAGCCTTTGGACAGCCCGGAACTATGGCTACACCATC. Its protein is CASSLWTARNYGYTI.

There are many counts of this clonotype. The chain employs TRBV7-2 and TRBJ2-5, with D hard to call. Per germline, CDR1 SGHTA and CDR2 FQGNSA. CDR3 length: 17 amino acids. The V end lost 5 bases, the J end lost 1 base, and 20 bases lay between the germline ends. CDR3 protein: CASSQQWTTISQETQYF. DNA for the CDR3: TGTGCCAGCAGCCAACAATGGACCACCATATCCCAAGAGACCCAGTACTTC.

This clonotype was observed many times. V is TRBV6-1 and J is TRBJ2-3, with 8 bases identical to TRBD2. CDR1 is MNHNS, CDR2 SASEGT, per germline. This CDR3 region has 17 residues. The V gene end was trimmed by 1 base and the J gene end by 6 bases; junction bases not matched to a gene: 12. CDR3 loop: CASSEVGGVSGYDTQYF. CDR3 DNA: TGTGCCAGCAGTGAAGTCGGGGGGGTTTCAGGGTACGATACGCAGTATTTT.

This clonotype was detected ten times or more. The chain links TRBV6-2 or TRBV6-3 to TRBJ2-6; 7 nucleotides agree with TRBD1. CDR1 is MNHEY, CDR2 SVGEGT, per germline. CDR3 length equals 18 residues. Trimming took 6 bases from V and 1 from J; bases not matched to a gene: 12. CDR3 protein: CASSLPLGGGSGANVLTF. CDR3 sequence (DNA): TGTGCCAGCAGCCTCCCCTTAGGGGGCGGATCTGGGGCCAACGTCCTGACTTTC.

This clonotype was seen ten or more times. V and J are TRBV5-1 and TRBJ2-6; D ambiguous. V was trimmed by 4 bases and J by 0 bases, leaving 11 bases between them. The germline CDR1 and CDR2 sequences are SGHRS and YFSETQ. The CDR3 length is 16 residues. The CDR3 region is CASSRSDGSGANVLTF. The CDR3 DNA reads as TGCGCCAGCAGCCGGTCGGATGGCTCTGGGGCCAACGTCCTGACTTTC.

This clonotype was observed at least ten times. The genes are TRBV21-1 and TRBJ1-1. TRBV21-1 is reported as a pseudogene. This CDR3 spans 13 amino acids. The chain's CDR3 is CASSSKRNTEAFF. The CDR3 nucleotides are TGTGCCAGCAGCTCTAAAAGGAACACTGAAGCTTTCTTT.